This T cell receptor beta chain was found in a study of blood T cell repertoires in COVID-19. TCRdb's table, derived via immunoSEQ multiplex PCR, lists solely in-frame clones and lacks some. The profile shows 15,000 to 20,000 clones, approximately 85% of them singletons. This clone has only a few counts. The material sequenced was peripheral blood. The TCR originated in a man older than 75 with acute or convalescent COVID-19.

In DNA form, the CDR3 reads TGTGCCAGCAGCTTAGAGCGGCAGAGTAATTCACCCCTCCACTTT. It translates to CASSLERQSNSPLHF. The chain employs TRBV7-9 and TRBJ1-6; no definite D call. Germline V CDR1 and CDR2: SEHNR, FQNEAQ (reference sequence). This CDR3 is 15 amino acids long. The germline V and J ends were trimmed by 1 base and 6 bases, with 10 bases remaining between them. Full variable domain (rest looked up from reference TRBV7-9 and TRBJ1-6): DTGVSQNPRHKITKRGQNVTFRCDPISEHNRLYWYRQTLGQGPEFLTYFQNEAQLEKSRLLSDRFSAERPKGSFSTLEIQRTEQGDSAMYLCASSLERQSNSPLHFGNGTRLTVT.